A selection of T cell receptor beta chains follows, all from one sample in a study of T cell changes during pregnancy in multiple sclerosis. Here immunoSEQ multiplex PCR was the method, and the copy in TCRdb shows in-frame clones only, minus some. The sample lists 50,000 to 65,000 clones, 93% occurring once. The starting material was CD8+ T cells from peripheral blood mononuclear cells, obtained in the second trimester of pregnancy. The receptors originated from a female donor with multiple sclerosis, enrolled in a pregnancy study. Each CDR3 is given without its conserved first and last residue. Clone size is stated in some rows and not others, as once, few, many or a class when expanded.

CDR3aa	j_gene	abundance	v_gene
ASSVQGGVYNEQF	TRBJ2-1	-	TRBV9
ASSLGGPQETQY	TRBJ2-5	-	TRBV27
ASGTPYEQY	TRBJ2-7	-	TRBV2
ASSARTGSYEQY	TRBJ2-7	-	TRBV19
ASSLALRSSEAF	TRBJ1-1	-	TRBV27
ASSQDRRAKAF	TRBJ1-1	-	TRBV4-3
ASTFEAF	TRBJ1-1	-	TRBV9
ASSHEDRIQETQY	TRBJ2-5	-	TRBV4-1
ASSWSGGDGYT	TRBJ1-2	-	TRBV28
ASSLRLAASSYNEQF	TRBJ2-1	-	TRBV4-1
AWGDTYEQY	TRBJ2-7	-	TRBV30
AIKVGTSERYEQY	TRBJ2-7	-	TRBV10-3
ATIGLANEQY	TRBJ2-7	once	TRBV2
ASSTPGQGHQPQH	TRBJ1-5	-	TRBV28
ASSIGTGTEAF	TRBJ1-1	-	TRBV19
ASSQPGQGSEKLF	TRBJ1-4	-	TRBV4-1
ASSLAGSNYGYT	TRBJ1-2	-	TRBV5-4